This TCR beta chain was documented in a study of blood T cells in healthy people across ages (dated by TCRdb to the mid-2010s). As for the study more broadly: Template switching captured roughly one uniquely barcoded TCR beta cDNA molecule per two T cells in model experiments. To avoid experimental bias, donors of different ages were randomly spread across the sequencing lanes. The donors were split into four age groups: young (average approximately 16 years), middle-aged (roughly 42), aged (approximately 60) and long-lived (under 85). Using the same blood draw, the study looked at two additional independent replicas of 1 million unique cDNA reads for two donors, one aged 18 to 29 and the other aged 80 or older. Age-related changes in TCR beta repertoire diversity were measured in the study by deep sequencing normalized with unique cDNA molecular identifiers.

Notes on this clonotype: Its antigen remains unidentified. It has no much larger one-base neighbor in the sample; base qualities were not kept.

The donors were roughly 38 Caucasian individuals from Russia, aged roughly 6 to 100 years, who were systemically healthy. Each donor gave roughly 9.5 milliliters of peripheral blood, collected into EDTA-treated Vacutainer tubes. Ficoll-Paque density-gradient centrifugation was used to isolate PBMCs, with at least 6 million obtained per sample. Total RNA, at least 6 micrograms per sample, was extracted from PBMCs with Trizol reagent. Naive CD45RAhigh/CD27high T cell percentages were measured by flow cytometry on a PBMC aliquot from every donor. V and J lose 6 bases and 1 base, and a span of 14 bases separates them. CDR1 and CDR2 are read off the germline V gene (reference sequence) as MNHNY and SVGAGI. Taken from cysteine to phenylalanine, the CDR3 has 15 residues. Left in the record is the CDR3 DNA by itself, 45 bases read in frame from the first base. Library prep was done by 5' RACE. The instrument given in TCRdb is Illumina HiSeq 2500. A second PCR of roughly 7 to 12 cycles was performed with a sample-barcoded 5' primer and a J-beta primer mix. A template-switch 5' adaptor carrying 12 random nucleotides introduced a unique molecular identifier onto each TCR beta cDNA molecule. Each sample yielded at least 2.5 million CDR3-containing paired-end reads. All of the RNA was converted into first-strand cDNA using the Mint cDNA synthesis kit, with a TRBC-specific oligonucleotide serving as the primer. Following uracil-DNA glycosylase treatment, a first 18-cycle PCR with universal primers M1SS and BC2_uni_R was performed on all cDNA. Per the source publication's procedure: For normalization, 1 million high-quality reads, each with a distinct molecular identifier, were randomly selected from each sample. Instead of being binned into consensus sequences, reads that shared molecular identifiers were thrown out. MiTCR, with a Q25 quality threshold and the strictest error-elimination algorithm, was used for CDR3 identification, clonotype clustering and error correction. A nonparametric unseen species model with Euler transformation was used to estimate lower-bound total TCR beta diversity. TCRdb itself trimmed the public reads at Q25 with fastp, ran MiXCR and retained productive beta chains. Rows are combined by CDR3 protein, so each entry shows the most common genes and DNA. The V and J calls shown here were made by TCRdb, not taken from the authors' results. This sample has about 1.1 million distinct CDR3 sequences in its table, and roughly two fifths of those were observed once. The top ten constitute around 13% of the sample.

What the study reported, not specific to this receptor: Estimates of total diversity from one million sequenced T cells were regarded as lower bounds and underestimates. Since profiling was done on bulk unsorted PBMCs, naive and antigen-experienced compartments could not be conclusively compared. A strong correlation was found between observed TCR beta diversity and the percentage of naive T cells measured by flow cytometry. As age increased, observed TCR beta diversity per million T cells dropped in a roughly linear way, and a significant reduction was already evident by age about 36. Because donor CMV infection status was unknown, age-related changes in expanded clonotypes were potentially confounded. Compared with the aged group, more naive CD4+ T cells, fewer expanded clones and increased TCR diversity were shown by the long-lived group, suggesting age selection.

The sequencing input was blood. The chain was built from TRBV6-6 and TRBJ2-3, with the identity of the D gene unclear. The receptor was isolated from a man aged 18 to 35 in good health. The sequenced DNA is TGTGCCAGCAGCCACGAGGCGCGCGGCACAGATACGCAGTATTTT. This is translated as CASSHEARGTDTQYF.